This T cell receptor (beta chain) is from a study of T cells in women clearing cervical HPV infection. Whole-study context: Controls gave blood once infection was undetectable; cases at lesion identification. Study outcomes and limitations: It is unknown whether associations predate infection; no effector/memory or HPV-specific sorting.

TCR beta CDR3 amplified by multiplex PCR from roughly 1,300 ng genomic DNA. The method was immunoSEQ multiplex PCR; TCRdb's version includes in-frame clones alone and lacks a portion of them. The sample has roughly 20,000 clones. Comments on this clone: Its specificity is not known. The CDR3 end is not reached by the read, which stops 3 residues before it; the germline J gene fills it in.

Germline CDR1 and CDR2: MNHEY and SVGEGT. V was shortened by 2 bases and J by 0 bases, with 5 bases between the two germline ends. The CDR3 covers 14 residues. All participants had a single incident cervical HPV16 infection, and prevalent HPV16 infections were excluded. This chain connects TRBV6-2 or TRBV6-3 to TRBJ1-3; D is unclear. The TCR sequence derives from a woman between 18 and 70 years old with a cervical HPV16 infection that either progressed to CIN3+ or cleared (not recorded which). Sequenced material: blood buffy coat. CDR3 amino acids: CASSYRASGNTIYF. The covered CDR3 bases are TGTGCCAGCAGTTACAGAGCCTCTGGAAACACC.